The 7 T cell receptor beta chains below all came from one sample that was sequenced in a study of blood T cell repertoires in COVID-19. Libraries were prepared by immunoSEQ multiplex PCR; TCRdb keeps only in-frame clonotypes and omits some of them. The sample lists about 380,000 clones, around 85% occurring once. Sequencing input: peripheral blood. The receptors were sampled from a woman in her late teens or twenties with acute or convalescent COVID-19.

This clone was observed a few times. The J gene is TRBJ2-1, the V gene TRBV7-8; 9 nucleotides align to TRBD1. The CDR3 is 15 residues long. J gave up 6 bases and V 4 bases, and 7 bases lay outside the gene matches. CDR1 is SGHVS and CDR2 is FQNEAQ in the germline V gene. CDR3 residues: CASSSSTGGSNEQFF. The CDR3 DNA reads TGTGCCAGCAGCTCTTCGACAGGGGGGAGCAATGAGCAGTTCTTC.

The chain carries TRBV7-2 and TRBJ2-7, with D possibly TRBD2 on 6 matching bases. Germline CDR1 reads SGHTA; CDR2 reads FQGNSA. Trimming pared 3 bases from V and 4 bases from J, leaving 10 bases between. This CDR3 comprises 13 residues. The CDR3 DNA follows: TGTGCCAGCAGCTTGACGCGGGGATACGAGCAGTACTTC. Residues: CASSLTRGYEQYF.

The genes are TRBV24-1 and TRBJ2-1, with D unclear. Between the trimmed V and J ends, which lost 7 bases and 9 bases, there was a span of 9 bases. The CDR3 has 11 residues. The germline V gene encodes CDR1 KGHDR and CDR2 SFDVKD. The CDR3 region has the DNA TGTGCCACCAGAGGAGTTGGTGAGCAGTTCTTC. Its translation is CATRGVGEQFF.

This chain joins TRBV2 and TRBJ1-1, with D possibly matching TRBD1 (5 bases). Germline V gene data show CDR1 as SNHLY and CDR2 as FYNNEI. Trimming shortened V by 6 bases and J by 7 bases, and 9 bases separated the two germline ends. The CDR3 totals 11 residues. CDR3 protein: CASSGGGEAFF. In DNA, the CDR3 is TGTGCCAGCAGCGGGGGGGGTGAAGCTTTCTTT.

The V call is TRBV5-1, the J call TRBJ1-2; TRBD1 agrees at 8 bases. The germline gives CDR1 SGHRS, CDR2 YFSETQ. The V and J ends lost 0 bases and 4 bases, in that order; junction bases with no gene match: 2. The CDR3 runs 14 residues. The CDR3 DNA sequence: TGCGCCAGCAGCTTGGCAGGGGGCAGCTATGGCTACACCTTC. Amino acids: CASSLAGGSYGYTF.

This chain uses TRBV27 with TRBJ2-3, with TRBD2 matching 11 bases. The CDR3 is 13 residues long. The V gene end was trimmed by 4 bases and the J gene end by 7 bases; junction bases not matched to a gene: 1. Germline-derived CDR1 and CDR2 are MNHEY and SMNVEV (reference sequence). In DNA form, the CDR3 reads TGTGCCAGCAGTTCTAGCGGGGGGAATACGCAGTATTTT. Its protein product is CASSSSGGNTQYF.

The V and J genes are TRBV11-1 and TRBJ2-1; 9 nucleotides line up with TRBD2. Trimming took 6 bases from V and 3 from J; bases not matched to a gene: 6. Germline CDR1 SGHAT, CDR2 FQDESV (reference sequence). The CDR3 has 15 residues. The DNA for the CDR3 is TGTGCCAGCAGTCGGCGGGAGGGGGTCTACAATGAGCAGTTCTTC. Translation: CASSRREGVYNEQFF.